This T cell receptor beta chain was captured by sequencing in a study of human T cells and chemical hapten exposure. Study details: The sensitizing agent was 2% DPC, placed on around 2 cm by around 2 cm of upper inner arm skin.

The CDR3 is made up of 16 amino acids. The V gene's germline CDR1 is MNHNY and CDR2 SVGAGI (reference sequence). V lost 2 bases to trimming and J lost 5 bases, with 15 bases between them. The time point was: patch test 2, 6 weeks after DPC sensitization. Sample treatment: therapeutic diphenylcyclopropenone sensitization with weekly scalp DPC. The library gave individual cDNA molecules unique molecular identifiers. TCRdb reprocessed the RACE reads with MiXCR, giving one entry per CDR3 protein. The sample carries approximately 120,000 distinct CDR3 sequences, roughly 9% recorded once. The chain employs TRBV6-6 and TRBJ2-2; D tentatively fits TRBD1 or TRBD2 (6 bases each). The specimen was whole blood, collected in connection with sensitization to the hapten diphenylcyclopropenone (DPC). The receptor was isolated from a woman between 40 and 55 years old with alopecia areata. Some clones in this sample may be carry-over from other donors' samples. The CDR3 DNA follows: TGTGCCAGCAGTTACAGGGGGGCCCCGAGTACCGGGGAGCTGTTTTTT. It encodes CASSYRGAPSTGELFF.